The entry that follows covers one T cell receptor beta chain sequence. Using its own MiXCR run on the 5' RACE reads, TCRdb lists one record per CDR3 protein. Altogether around 440,000 distinct CDR3 sequences are present, around a sixth being singletons, with the ten largest covering about 12%. The entry originates in a study of T-cell memory formation after mild COVID-19. Trimming took 4 bases from V and 5 from J, leaving 17 bases between them. Germline CDR1 reads KGHDR; CDR2 reads SFDVKD. CDR3 length: 16 residues. The sequence came from an adult woman who had mild COVID-19 (a few samples of this study predate the infection). Cell type and time point are not known. This chain links TRBV24-1 with TRBJ2-1; D could derive from TRBD1 or TRBD2 (5 bases each). Sample: PBMCs or a T cell subset sorted from them (not recorded which). DNA for the CDR3: TGTGCCACCAGTGACTGGACTCCAGTGGGGGACAATGAGCAGTTCTTC. The encoded protein is CATSDWTPVGDNEQFF.